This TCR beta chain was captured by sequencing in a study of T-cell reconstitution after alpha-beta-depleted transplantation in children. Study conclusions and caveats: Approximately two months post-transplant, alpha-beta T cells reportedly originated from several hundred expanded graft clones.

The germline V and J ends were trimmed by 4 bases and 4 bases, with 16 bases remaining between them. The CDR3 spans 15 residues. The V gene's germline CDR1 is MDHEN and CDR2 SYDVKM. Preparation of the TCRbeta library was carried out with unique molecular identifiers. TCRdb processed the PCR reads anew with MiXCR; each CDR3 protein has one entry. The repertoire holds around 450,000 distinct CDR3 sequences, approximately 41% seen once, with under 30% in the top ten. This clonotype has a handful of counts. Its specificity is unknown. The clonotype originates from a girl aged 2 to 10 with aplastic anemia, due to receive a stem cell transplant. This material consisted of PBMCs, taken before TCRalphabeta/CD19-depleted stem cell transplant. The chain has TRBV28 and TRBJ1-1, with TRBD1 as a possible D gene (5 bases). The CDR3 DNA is TGTGCCAGCAGTTCTTCAGGGTATGGGGGCACTGAAGCTTTCTTT. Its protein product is CASSSSGYGGTEAFF.